The rows below give T cell receptor beta chains drawn from one sample of a study of response to subunit inactivated influenza vaccine. TCRdb re-called the RT-PCR reads with MiXCR, one entry per CDR3 protein. The table lists more than 450,000 distinct CDR3 sequences, around 11% of them singletons. These data also featured in a second study, about T cells expressing NK-cell markers.

Here the sequenced sample was PBMCs from blood, taken on the day of vaccination. The receptor source for this set is a man aged 50 to 60 who received an inactivated influenza vaccine. Both conserved end residues are part of each CDR3. D genes are given only for firm matches. Size tells how often a clone was seen (once, few, many) or the class of an expanded clone, and some rows leave it out.

J gene,D gene,V gene,clone size,CDR3 DNA,CDR3 protein
TRBJ2-3,-,TRBV5-1,-,TGCGCCAGCAGCTCTGACGACAGCACAGATACGCAGTATTTT,CASSSDDSTDTQYF
TRBJ2-5,TRBD1,TRBV5-5,-,TGTGCCAGCAGCTTGACAGGGGTGGGAGAGACCCAGTACTTC,CASSLTGVGETQYF
TRBJ2-5,-,TRBV12-5,-,TGTGCTAGTGGTTTGTCCGGGTTGGAGACCCAGTACTTC,CASGLSGLETQYF
TRBJ2-5,-,TRBV4-1,few,TGCGCCAGCAGCCAAGATTCAAGACAGTCTCCTGTTCTGTCCCAGTACTTC,CASSQDSRQSPVLSQYF
TRBJ2-7,-,TRBV3-1,few,TGTGCCAGCAGCCCACAGTCTTACGGGGAGCAGTACTTC,CASSPQSYGEQYF
TRBJ2-5,TRBD1,TRBV28,few,TGTGCCAGCAATTTACCGGGACAGGGGGCCCAGACCCAGTACTTC,CASNLPGQGAQTQYF
TRBJ2-2,-,TRBV20-1,few,TGCAGTGCTAGTATCCCGGGGTCCGGGGAGCTGTTTTTT,CSASIPGSGELFF
TRBJ2-7,-,TRBV3-1,-,TGTGCCAGCAGCCAGGCCTTTCAGAGCTCCTACGAGCAGTACTTC,CASSQAFQSSYEQYF
TRBJ2-7,-,TRBV28,-,TGTGCCAGCAATAAGGGCAGCCAAACCTACGAGCAGTACTTC,CASNKGSQTYEQYF
TRBJ2-1,TRBD2,TRBV7-6,few,TGTGCCAGCAGCTTAGAAAGGGCGGGGGGGCCTCCCAATGAGCAGTTCTTC,CASSLERAGGPPNEQFF
TRBJ2-7,-,TRBV7-2,few,TGTGCCAGCAGCTCGGGACAACCCTACGAGCAGTACTTC,CASSSGQPYEQYF
TRBJ2-6,-,TRBV4-2,-,TGTGCCAGCAGCCAAACTCCGGCGGAGGCCAACGTCCTGACTTTC,CASSQTPAEANVLTF
TRBJ2-7,-,TRBV7-9,few,TGTGCCAGCAGTCGCGCGGGAAGGGGCTACGAGCAGTACTTC,CASSRAGRGYEQYF
TRBJ1-4,-,TRBV4-1,few,TGCGCCAGCAGCCAAGATTCAATCGCAGGGTTGGCTGAAAAACTGTTTTTT,CASSQDSIAGLAEKLFF
TRBJ2-3,TRBD1,TRBV20-1,-,TGCAGTGCTAGAAACAGGGGAAGCACAGATACGCAGTATTTT,CSARNRGSTDTQYF
TRBJ2-7,TRBD1,TRBV4-3,many,TGTGCCAGCAGCCGGGACAGGGGCTACGAGCAGTACTTC,CASSRDRGYEQYF
TRBJ2-3,-,TRBV4-3,-,TGCGCCAGCAGCCAAGTTAGGACAGATACGCAGTATTTT,CASSQVRTDTQYF
TRBJ2-1,-,TRBV18,few,TGTGCCAGCTCACCGATGCCCCAAGCGGGCCCCTACAATGAGCAGTTCTTC,CASSPMPQAGPYNEQFF
TRBJ2-4,-,TRBV5-6,-,TGTGCCAGCAGCAGGGCCGGGGGGCTCGGCAAAAACATTCAGTACTTC,CASSRAGGLGKNIQYF
TRBJ2-3,TRBD2,TRBV5-1,few,TGCGCCAGCAGCTTGTTCATTGGGACTAGCGGAAACACAGATACGCAGTATTTT,CASSLFIGTSGNTDTQYF
TRBJ2-7,TRBD1,TRBV7-9,few,TGTGCCAGCAGCTTAAACAAACAGGGGTCCTACGAGCAGTACTTC,CASSLNKQGSYEQYF
TRBJ2-5,TRBD1,TRBV5-6,once,TGTGCCAGCAGCTTGGTGGACAGGGGCGAGACCCAGTACTTC,CASSLVDRGETQYF
TRBJ2-3,-,TRBV2,many,TGTGCCAGCGCCACCGGGTTTTTCTCGGTAGATACGCAGTATTTT,CASATGFFSVDTQYF
TRBJ1-2,-,TRBV5-1,many,TGCGCCAGCAGCCTAAACCCAGGACGGGAAGGTGGTGGCTACACCTTC,CASSLNPGREGGGYTF
TRBJ1-3,-,TRBV15,-,TGTGCCACCAGTCCAATGCAGGGTAGCGCTGGAAACACCATATATTTT,CATSPMQGSAGNTIYF
TRBJ2-3,TRBD1,TRBV4-3,-,TGCGCCAGCAGCCAAGATTTTAGGGACAGCAGCACAGATACGCAGTATTTT,CASSQDFRDSSTDTQYF
TRBJ2-7,-,TRBV20-1,few,TGCAGTGCCGCCCGGGGAGTTGATTCCCACGAGCAGTACTTC,CSAARGVDSHEQYF
TRBJ2-5,TRBD1,TRBV11-2,-,TGTGCCAGCAGCTTAGATCCAAGGGGGCCAGAGACCCAGTACTTC,CASSLDPRGPETQYF